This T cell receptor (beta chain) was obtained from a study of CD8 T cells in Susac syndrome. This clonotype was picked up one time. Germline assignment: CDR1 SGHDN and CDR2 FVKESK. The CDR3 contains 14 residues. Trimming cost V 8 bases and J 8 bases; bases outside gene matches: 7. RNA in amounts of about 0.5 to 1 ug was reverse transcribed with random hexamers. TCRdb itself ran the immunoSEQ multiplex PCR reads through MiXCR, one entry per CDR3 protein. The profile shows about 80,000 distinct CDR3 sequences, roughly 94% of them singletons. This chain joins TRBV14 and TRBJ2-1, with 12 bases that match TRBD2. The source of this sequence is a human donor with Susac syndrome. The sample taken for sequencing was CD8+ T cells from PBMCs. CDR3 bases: TGTGCCAGCCGCGCTAGCGGGAGGGTGGATGAGCAGTTCTTC. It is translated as CASRASGRVDEQFF.